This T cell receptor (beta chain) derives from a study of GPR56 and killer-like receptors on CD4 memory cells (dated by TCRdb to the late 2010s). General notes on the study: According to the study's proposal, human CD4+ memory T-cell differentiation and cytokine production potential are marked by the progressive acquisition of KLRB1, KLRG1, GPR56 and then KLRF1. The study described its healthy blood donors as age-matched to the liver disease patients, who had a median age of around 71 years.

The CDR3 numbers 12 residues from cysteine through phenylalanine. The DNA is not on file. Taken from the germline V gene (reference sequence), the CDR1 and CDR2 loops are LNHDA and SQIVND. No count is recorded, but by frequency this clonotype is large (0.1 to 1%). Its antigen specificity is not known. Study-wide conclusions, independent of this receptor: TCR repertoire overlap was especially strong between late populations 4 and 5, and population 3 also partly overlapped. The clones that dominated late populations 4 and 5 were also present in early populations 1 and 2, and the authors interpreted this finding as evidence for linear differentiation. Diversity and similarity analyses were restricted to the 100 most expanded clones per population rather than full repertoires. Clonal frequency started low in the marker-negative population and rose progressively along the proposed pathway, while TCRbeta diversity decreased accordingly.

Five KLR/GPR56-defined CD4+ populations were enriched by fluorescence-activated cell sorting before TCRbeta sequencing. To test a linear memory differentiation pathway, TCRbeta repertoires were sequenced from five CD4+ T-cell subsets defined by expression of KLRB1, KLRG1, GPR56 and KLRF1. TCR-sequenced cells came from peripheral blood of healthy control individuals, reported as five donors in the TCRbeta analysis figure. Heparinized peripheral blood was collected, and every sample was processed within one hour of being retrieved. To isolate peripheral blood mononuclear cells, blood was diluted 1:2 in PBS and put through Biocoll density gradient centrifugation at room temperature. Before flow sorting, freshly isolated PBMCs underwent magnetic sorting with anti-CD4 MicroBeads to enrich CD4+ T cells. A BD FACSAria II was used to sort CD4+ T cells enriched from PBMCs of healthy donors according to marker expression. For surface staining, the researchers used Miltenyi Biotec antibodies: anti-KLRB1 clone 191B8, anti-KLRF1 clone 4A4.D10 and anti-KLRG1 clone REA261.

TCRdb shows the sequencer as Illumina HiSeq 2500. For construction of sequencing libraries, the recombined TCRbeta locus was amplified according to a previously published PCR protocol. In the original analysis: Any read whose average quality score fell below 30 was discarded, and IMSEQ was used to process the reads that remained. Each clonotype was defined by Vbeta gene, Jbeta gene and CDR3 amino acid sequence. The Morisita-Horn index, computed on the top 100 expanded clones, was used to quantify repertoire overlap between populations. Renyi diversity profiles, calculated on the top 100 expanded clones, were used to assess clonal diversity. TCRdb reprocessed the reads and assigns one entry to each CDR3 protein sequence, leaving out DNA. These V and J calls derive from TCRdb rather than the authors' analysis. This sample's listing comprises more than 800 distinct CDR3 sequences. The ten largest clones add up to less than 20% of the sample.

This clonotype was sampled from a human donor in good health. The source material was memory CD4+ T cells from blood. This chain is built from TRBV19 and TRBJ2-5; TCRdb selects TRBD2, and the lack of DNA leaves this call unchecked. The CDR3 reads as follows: CASRQAGETQYF.